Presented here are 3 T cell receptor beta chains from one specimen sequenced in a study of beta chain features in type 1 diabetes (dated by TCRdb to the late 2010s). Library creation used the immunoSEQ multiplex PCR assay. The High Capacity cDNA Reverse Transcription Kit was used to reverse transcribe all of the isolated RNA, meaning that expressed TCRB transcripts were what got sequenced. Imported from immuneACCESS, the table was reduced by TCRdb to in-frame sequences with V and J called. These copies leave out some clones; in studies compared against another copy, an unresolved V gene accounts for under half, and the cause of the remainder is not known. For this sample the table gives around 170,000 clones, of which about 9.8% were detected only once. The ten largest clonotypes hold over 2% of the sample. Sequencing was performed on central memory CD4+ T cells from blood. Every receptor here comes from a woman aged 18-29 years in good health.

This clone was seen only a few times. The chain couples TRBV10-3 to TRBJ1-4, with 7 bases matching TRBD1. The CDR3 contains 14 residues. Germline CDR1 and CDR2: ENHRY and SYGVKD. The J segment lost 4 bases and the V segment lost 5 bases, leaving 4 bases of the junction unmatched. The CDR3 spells CAISTGQVNEKLFF. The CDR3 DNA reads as TGTGCCATCAGTACAGGACAGGTTAATGAAAAACTGTTTTTT.

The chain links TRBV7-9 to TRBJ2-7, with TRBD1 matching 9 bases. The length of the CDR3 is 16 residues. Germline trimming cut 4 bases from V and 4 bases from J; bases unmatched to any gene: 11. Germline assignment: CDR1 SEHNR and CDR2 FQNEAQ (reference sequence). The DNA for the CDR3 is TGTGCCAGCAGCTCACCACCGGGACAGGGTAATTACGAGCAGTACTTC. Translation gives CASSSPPGQGNYEQYF.

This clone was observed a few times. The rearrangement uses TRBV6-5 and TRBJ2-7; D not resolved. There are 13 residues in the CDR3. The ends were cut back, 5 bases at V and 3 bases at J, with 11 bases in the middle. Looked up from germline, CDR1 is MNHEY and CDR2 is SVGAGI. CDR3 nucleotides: TGTGCCAGCAGTAGAACTGAGAACTACGAGCAGTACTTC. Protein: CASSRTENYEQYF.